Below are 23 T cell receptor beta chains sequenced from a single sample in a study of shared T cell receptors in the human thymus (dated by TCRdb to the early 2020s). Library construction relied on the immunoSEQ multiplex PCR assay. TCRdb holds this immuneACCESS table with in-frame rearrangements only. Some clones are missing; in checked studies, unresolved V genes explain under half, and the rest has no known cause. For this sample the table gives more than 550,000 clones, of which 87% were detected only once. The top ten hold roughly 0.0094% of the sample. The same specimen was also included in a second study, on human thymus T cells.

The sequencing input was thymocytes. These receptors all stem from a boy in the first two years of life with a congenital heart defect. Donor details come from another sample of the same person, matched by shared clones.

V is TRBV7-9 and J is TRBJ1-5, with 11 bases fitting TRBD1. The V and J ends lost 5 bases and 2 bases, in that order; junction bases with no gene match: 8. CDR3 length equals 17 residues. Germline CDR1 is SEHNR and CDR2 is FQNEAQ (reference sequence). The CDR3 sequence is CASSQDRGRMGNQPQHF. CDR3 DNA sequence: TGTGCCAGCAGCCAGGACAGGGGGCGAATGGGCAATCAGCCCCAGCATTTT. The variable domain in full, with the rest retrieved from reference TRBV7-9 and TRBJ1-5, is DTGVSQNPRHKITKRGQNVTFRCDPISEHNRLYWYRQTLGQGPEFLTYFQNEAQLEKSRLLSDRFSAERPKGSFSTLEIQRTEQGDSAMYLCASSQDRGRMGNQPQHFGDGTRLSIL.

V usage is TRBV6-5 and J usage is TRBJ1-5; D is unresolved. This CDR3 comprises 12 residues. Germline CDR1 and CDR2: MNHEY and SVGAGI. Trimming took 6 bases from V and 6 from J, leaving 9 bases between them. This CDR3 reads CASSRGGQPQHF. The DNA of the CDR3 is TGTGCCAGCAGCCGGGGTGGTCAGCCCCAGCATTTT.

This chain joins TRBV27 and TRBJ2-1; D ambiguous. Deletions cut 4 bases from V and 0 bases from J, with 4 bases between. Germline CDR1 MNHEY, CDR2 SMNVEV (reference sequence). There are 13 residues in the CDR3. CDR3 protein: CASSSSSYNEQFF. CDR3 sequence (DNA): TGTGCCAGCAGTTCTAGCTCCTACAATGAGCAGTTCTTC.

The chain couples TRBV4-3 to TRBJ1-6; 8 nucleotides align to TRBD1. J lost 10 bases, V lost 4 bases, and 15 bases had no gene match. Per the germline V gene, CDR1 is LGHNA and CDR2 is YSLEER. The CDR3 spans 17 residues. The CDR3 nucleotides read TGCGCCAGCAGCCCCAATCCCCGCGGACAGGGCCGGTCACCCCTCCACTTT. Its protein product is CASSPNPRGQGRSPLHF.

The chain combines TRBV5-1 with TRBJ1-2; tentative D call: TRBD1 (6 bases). The germline CDR1 and CDR2 sequences are SGHRS and YFSETQ. The CDR3 sequence is 13 residues long. Trimming removed 0 bases from V and 5 bases from J, with 8 bases in between. The CDR3 loop is CASSLGQDYGYTF. CDR3 DNA sequence: TGCGCCAGCAGCTTGGGACAGGATTATGGCTACACCTTC.

This clone was observed a handful of times. This chain links TRBV4-3 with TRBJ2-7, with D tentatively TRBD2 (5 bases). V lost 0 bases to trimming and J lost 6 bases, with 21 bases between them. CDR3 length: 17 amino acids. CDR1 is LGHNA, CDR2 YSLEER, per germline. DNA for the CDR3: TGCGCCAGCAGCCAAGAAGATCCGAGGGCGAGAGACCCCGAGCAGTACTTC. Protein product: CASSQEDPRARDPEQYF.

The rearrangement links TRBV10-3 to TRBJ1-1; the match to TRBD1 covers 8 bases. Trimming cost V 2 bases and J 1 base; bases outside gene matches: 3. This CDR3 comprises 15 residues. From germline, CDR1 is ENHRY and CDR2 SYGVKD. CDR3 residues: CAISEADRANTEAFF. CDR3 coding DNA: TGTGCCATCAGTGAGGCGGACAGGGCGAACACTGAAGCTTTCTTT.

The J gene is TRBJ1-1, the V gene TRBV29-1; a possible D gene is TRBD1 (5 bases). Trimming took 5 bases from V and 7 from J, leaving 20 bases between them. Germline lookup yields CDR1 SQVTM and CDR2 ANQGSEA. This CDR3 has 14 amino acids. Written as DNA, the CDR3 is TGCAGCGTTTTGAGACAGTACCTAACTTATGAAGCTTTCTTT. It codes for CSVLRQYLTYEAFF. Supplemented by reference TRBV29-1 and TRBJ1-1, the full variable domain reads SAVISQKPSRDICQRGTSLTIQCQVDSQVTMMFWYRQQPGQSLTLIATANQGSEATYESGFVIDKFPISRPNLTFSTLTVSNMSPEDSSIYLCSVLRQYLTYEAFFGQGTRLTVV.

The rearrangement uses TRBV15 and TRBJ2-1; 7 positions agree with TRBD2. Germline-derived CDR1 and CDR2 are LNHNV and YYDKDF (reference sequence). Trimming cost V 1 base and J 4 bases; bases outside gene matches: 4. CDR3 length: 15 amino acids. The CDR3 region has the DNA TGTGCCACCAGCAGAGTTCTAGCGGATTACAATGAGCAGTTCTTC. It codes for CATSRVLADYNEQFF.

The CDR3 region is CASSSAVPYNSPLHF. The CDR3 DNA sequence: TGTGCCAGCAGCTCCGCGGTGCCCTATAATTCACCCCTCCACTTT. The V call is TRBV28, the J call TRBJ1-6; D gene uncertain. V was trimmed by 6 bases and J by 2 bases, leaving 11 bases between them. Germline values: CDR1 MDHEN, CDR2 SYDVKM. The CDR3 is made up of 15 amino acids.

The chain joins TRBV19 to TRBJ2-5, with D perhaps matching TRBD1 (5 bases). Per the germline V gene, CDR1 is LNHDA and CDR2 is SQIVND (reference sequence). V lost 5 bases to trimming and J lost 5 bases, with 12 bases between them. CDR3 length: 13 residues. As DNA, the CDR3 is TGTGCCAGTAGTCGTCCAGGGATCGAGACCCAGTACTTC. Encoded protein: CASSRPGIETQYF.

On this clone itself: The junction does not match germline at one end; this may be a read error. The same CDR3 is also encoded by other DNA sequences in this sample. The chain joins TRBV5-1 to TRBJ1-6; D is undetermined. Germline CDR1 reads SGHRS; CDR2 reads YFSETQ. The CDR3 sequence is 13 residues long. CDR3 coding DNA: TGCGCCAGCAGCCCGGGGTATAATTCCCCCCTCCACTTT. Its translation is CASSPGYNSPLHF.

In this sample, this clone turned up once. This chain joins TRBV5-1 and TRBJ2-5, with 11 bases matching TRBD1. This CDR3 contains 14 residues. Germline V lookup: CDR1 SGHRS, CDR2 YFSETQ. The J segment lost 4 bases and the V segment lost 5 bases, leaving 4 bases of the junction unmatched. The CDR3 protein is CASRSDRGLETQYF. The DNA for the CDR3 is TGCGCCAGCAGATCGGACAGGGGGCTAGAGACCCAGTACTTC.

This clone was detected a few times. V is TRBV28 and J is TRBJ1-4; D ambiguous. The ends were cut back, 4 bases at V and 10 bases at J, with 4 bases in the middle. From germline, CDR1 is MDHEN and CDR2 SYDVKM. This CDR3 contains 10 residues. This CDR3 is CASSSRKLFF. CDR3 nucleotide sequence: TGTGCCAGCAGTTCCAGAAAACTGTTTTTT.

CDR3 in amino acids: CASSERDSLYGYTF. For the CDR3, the DNA is TGTGCCAGCAGTGAGAGGGACAGTTTGTATGGCTACACCTTC. The V call is TRBV6-6, the J call TRBJ1-2, with 7 bases matching TRBD1. There are 14 residues in the CDR3. V lost 5 bases and J lost 5; bases outside the gene matches: 8. Germline V gene data show CDR1 as MNHNY and CDR2 as SVGAGI (reference sequence).

The J gene is TRBJ1-4, the V gene TRBV4-3; D not certain. Germline V gene data show CDR1 as LGHNA and CDR2 as YSLEER. The germline V and J ends were trimmed by 1 base and 5 bases, with 17 bases remaining between them. This CDR3 has 17 amino acids. The CDR3 here is CASSQVSFAVANEKLFF. In DNA form, the CDR3 reads TGCGCCAGCAGCCAAGTTAGCTTCGCAGTAGCAAATGAAAAACTGTTTTTT.

This clone came up a few times. The V and J genes are TRBV11-2 and TRBJ1-1, with D tentatively TRBD1 (5 bases). Between the trimmed V and J ends, which lost 2 bases and 0 bases, there was a span of 13 bases. This CDR3 has 16 residues. The germline gives CDR1 SGHAT, CDR2 FQNNGV. The CDR3 DNA is TGTGCCAGCAGCTTAAATCCCGACAGCCTGAACACTGAAGCTTTCTTT. This encodes CASSLNPDSLNTEAFF.

The rearrangement joins TRBV29-1 to TRBJ2-3, with 9 bases matching TRBD2. CDR1 SQVTM and CDR2 ANQGSEA come from the germline V gene. The CDR3 spans 15 residues. With 7 bases clipped from V and 10 bases from J, the junction kept 18 bases outside the gene matches. This chain's CDR3 is CSAPSPKRGDQPQYF. In DNA, the CDR3 is TGCAGCGCCCCTAGCCCGAAGCGGGGGGACCAGCCGCAGTATTTT.

V and J are TRBV7-9 and TRBJ1-1, with D hard to call. CDR1 SEHNR and CDR2 FQNEAQ come from the germline V gene (reference sequence). This CDR3 has 12 amino acids. V was clipped by 5 bases and J by 4 bases, with 8 bases between them. The CDR3 loop is CASSQRVTEAFF. In DNA form, the CDR3 reads TGTGCCAGCAGCCAGCGGGTCACTGAAGCTTTCTTT. Full variable domain (remainder filled in from reference TRBV7-9 and TRBJ1-1): DTGVSQNPRHKITKRGQNVTFRCDPISEHNRLYWYRQTLGQGPEFLTYFQNEAQLEKSRLLSDRFSAERPKGSFSTLEIQRTEQGDSAMYLCASSQRVTEAFFGQGTRLTVV.

This clone has a single count. The chain recombines TRBV29-1 with TRBJ1-4; 7 bases align to TRBD1. From germline, CDR1 is SQVTM and CDR2 ANQGSEA. This CDR3 has 13 amino acids. Trimming cost V 7 bases and J 7 bases; bases outside gene matches: 9. CDR3 residues: CSAQTNRGEKLFF. CDR3 bases: TGCAGCGCACAAACGAACAGGGGTGAAAAACTGTTTTTT.

The chain links TRBV5-1 to TRBJ2-7; TRBD1 is a possible D gene (6 bases). CDR1 is SGHRS, CDR2 YFSETQ, per germline. Trimming cost V 4 bases and J 6 bases, with 23 bases left between them. There are 16 residues in the CDR3. The CDR3 nucleotides are TGCGCCAGCAGCACATACAGGGCCCTCGAGGGTTGCGAGCAGTACTTC. Its protein is CASSTYRALEGCEQYF.

The rearrangement joins TRBV14 to TRBJ2-3; 9 nucleotides line up with TRBD1. Germline V gene sequence: CDR1 SGHDN, CDR2 FVKESK. CDR3 length: 18 residues. Losses at the gene ends were 1 base for V and 5 bases for J; bases not matched to a gene: 13. CDR3 bases: TGTGCCAGCAGCCAAGTTTTGGCCAAGTGGACAGGGGAAGATACGCAGTATTTT. It yields the protein CASSQVLAKWTGEDTQYF.

This rearrangement joins TRBV7-9 to TRBJ2-7; 7 nucleotides match TRBD2. CDR1 and CDR2 from the germline V gene are SEHNR and FQNEAQ (reference sequence). V lost 5 bases and J lost 7; bases outside the gene matches: 14. The CDR3 extends over 15 amino acids. CDR3 in amino acids: CASSHDDGLVGEQYF. The CDR3 DNA reads TGTGCCAGCAGCCACGATGATGGACTAGTCGGGGAGCAGTACTTC.